The rows below give T cell receptor beta chains drawn from one sample of a study of cytomegalovirus exposure and HLA in healthy donors. Libraries were prepared by immunoSEQ multiplex PCR; TCRdb keeps only in-frame clonotypes and omits some of them. This table has around 200,000 clones, around 89% appearing once. Material for sequencing was PBMCs. Receptors were obtained from a woman aged 18-29 years in good health and CMV-seronegative. CDR3s include the opening cysteine and the closing phenylalanine or tryptophan. D genes are given only for firm matches. Clone size is not always given. Where it is, it says once, few, many or a class for expanded clones.

v_call,d_call,j_call,clone_size,cdr3_aa,cdr3_nt
TRBV6-5,-,TRBJ1-3,-,CASSLDGSSGNTIYF,TGTGCCAGCAGTCTCGACGGGAGCTCTGGAAACACCATATATTTT
TRBV7-2,-,TRBJ1-1,-,CASSLWGGNTEAFF,TGTGCCAGCAGCTTATGGGGCGGGAACACTGAAGCTTTCTTT
TRBV9,TRBD2,TRBJ2-1,-,CASSAFRLAGVDEQFF,TGTGCCAGCAGCGCATTCCGCCTAGCGGGGGTGGATGAGCAGTTCTTC
TRBV25-1,TRBD2,TRBJ2-3,-,CASNERELGTDTQYF,TGTGCCAGCAATGAGCGGGAGCTGGGCACAGATACGCAGTATTTT
TRBV11-2,-,TRBJ2-7,-,CASSAKGFGYEQYF,TGTGCCAGCAGCGCTAAGGGGTTTGGCTACGAGCAGTACTTC
TRBV15,TRBD1,TRBJ1-2,-,CATSRGRDRGGYTF,TGTGCCACCAGCAGAGGCAGGGACAGGGGTGGCTACACCTTC
TRBV7-6,TRBD2,TRBJ2-1,-,CASSSQNGEGFNEQFF,TGTGCCAGCAGCTCCCAAAACGGGGAGGGGTTCAATGAGCAGTTCTTC
TRBV18,TRBD1,TRBJ1-5,-,CASSPGQDQPQHF,TGTGCCAGCTCACCGGGACAGGATCAGCCCCAGCATTTT
TRBV7-9,TRBD2,TRBJ2-1,-,CASRAGTSGDEQFF,TGTGCCAGCAGGGCCGGGACTAGTGGCGATGAGCAGTTCTTC
TRBV29-1,-,TRBJ1-2,-,CSVQLQDGYTF,TGCAGCGTACAATTACAGGATGGCTACACCTTC
TRBV18,TRBD2,TRBJ2-7,-,CASSPVSGSSYEQYF,TGTGCCAGCTCACCTGTAAGCGGGAGCTCCTACGAGCAGTACTTC
TRBV5-1,-,TRBJ2-3,few,CASSYSRERTDTQYF,TGCGCCAGCAGCTACAGTAGGGAGCGCACAGATACGCAGTATTTT
TRBV5-5,-,TRBJ2-7,-,CASSSGRGYEQYF,TGTGCCAGCAGCTCAGGCAGGGGCTACGAGCAGTACTTC
TRBV27,TRBD1,TRBJ2-1,-,CASRGQIYNEQFF,TGTGCCAGCAGGGGACAGATATACAATGAGCAGTTCTTC
TRBV19,TRBD1,TRBJ1-2,once,CASSIRDSYGYTF,TGTGCCAGTAGTATCAGGGACAGCTATGGCTACACCTTC
TRBV6-6,-,TRBJ2-7,-,CASSYWEILDEQYF,TGTGCCAGCAGTTACTGGGAGATTCTAGACGAGCAGTACTTC
TRBV7-8,-,TRBJ1-5,-,CASSLATSRANQPQHF,TGTGCCAGCAGCTTAGCGACATCGCGGGCCAATCAGCCCCAGCATTTT
TRBV5-1,TRBD2,TRBJ2-7,-,CASTGLAGGREQYF,TGCGCCAGCACGGGACTAGCGGGAGGGCGCGAGCAGTACTTC
TRBV18,TRBD1,TRBJ1-5,-,CASSDRTGLNQPQHF,TGTGCCAGCTCCGATCGGACAGGGTTGAATCAGCCCCAGCATTTT
TRBV6-1,TRBD1,TRBJ2-1,once,CASSEVLGTGSNEQFF,TGTGCCAGCAGTGAAGTTCTAGGGACAGGGAGCAATGAGCAGTTCTTC
TRBV7-9,TRBD1,TRBJ2-7,-,CASSSPGGQGGLEQYF,TGTGCCAGCAGCTCACCAGGGGGACAGGGTGGTCTCGAGCAGTACTTC
TRBV11-3,-,TRBJ2-1,-,CASSLETPQTEQFF,TGTGCCAGCAGCTTAGAGACTCCTCAAACTGAGCAGTTCTTC
TRBV30,TRBD2,TRBJ2-3,-,CAWSPQRTSGGSTDTQYF,TGTGCCTGGAGTCCCCAAAGGACTAGCGGAGGGAGCACAGATACGCAGTATTTT
TRBV5-1,TRBD1,TRBJ2-2,-,CASNHQGAANTGELFF,TGCGCCAGCAATCATCAGGGGGCGGCTAACACCGGGGAGCTGTTTTTT
TRBV7-8,-,TRBJ2-7,-,CASSSRTAYYEQYF,TGTGCCAGCAGCTCCCGGACAGCATACTACGAGCAGTACTTC
TRBV29-1,TRBD1,TRBJ1-1,-,CSAGHGTVNEAFF,TGCAGCGCCGGGCACGGGACAGTAAATGAAGCTTTCTTT
TRBV10-1,TRBD2,TRBJ2-5,-,CASSDVGGVQETQYF,TGCGCCAGCAGTGACGTGGGGGGGGTTCAAGAGACCCAGTACTTC
TRBV7-2,TRBD1,TRBJ1-4,-,CASSRDRLYEKLFF,TGTGCCAGCAGCAGGGACAGATTATACGAAAAACTGTTTTTT
TRBV11-2,-,TRBJ1-1,-,CASSLGGGRVTEAFF,TGTGCCAGCAGCTTAGGGGGGGGCCGGGTCACTGAAGCTTTCTTT
TRBV27,TRBD2,TRBJ2-7,-,CASSFGGNRGGSSYEQYF,TGTGCCAGCAGTTTCGGGGGGAATCGGGGGGGGAGCTCCTACGAGCAGTACTTC
TRBV6-5,-,TRBJ1-5,-,CASSYLNRDQPQHF,TGTGCCAGCAGTTACCTGAACAGGGATCAGCCCCAGCATTTT
TRBV6-6,-,TRBJ1-2,-,CASRTSSFGGYTF,TGTGCCAGCAGAACAAGTTCCTTCGGGGGCTACACCTTC
TRBV27,-,TRBJ2-2,-,CASSTGTGELFF,TGTGCCAGCAGTACGGGTACCGGGGAGCTGTTTTTT
TRBV19,TRBD1,TRBJ2-2,-,CASTAGGKTGELFF,TGTGCCAGTACGGCAGGGGGTAAAACCGGGGAGCTGTTTTTT
TRBV6-5,TRBD1,TRBJ1-1,-,CASHRDRVNTEAFF,TGTGCCAGTCACCGGGACAGGGTGAACACTGAAGCTTTCTTT
TRBV18,TRBD1,TRBJ1-1,-,CASSPLGTGRKVNTEAFF,TGTGCCAGCTCACCATTGGGGACAGGGCGAAAAGTGAACACTGAAGCTTTCTTT
TRBV14,-,TRBJ1-4,-,CASSQQRGMGTNEKLFF,TGTGCCAGCAGCCAACAGAGGGGGATGGGAACTAATGAAAAACTGTTTTTT
TRBV5-1,-,TRBJ1-1,-,CASSLAGGKAEAFF,TGCGCCAGCAGCTTGGCCGGAGGGAAGGCTGAAGCTTTCTTT
TRBV11-2,-,TRBJ1-4,-,CASSSFSGYGNEKLFF,TGTGCCAGCAGCAGCTTCTCGGGGTACGGTAATGAAAAACTGTTTTTT